Below, one TCR beta chain is given with its context. Per the germline V gene, CDR1 is MNHEY and CDR2 is SVGAGI. The V end was cut by 0 bases, the J end by 3 bases, with 14 bases between. The CDR3 covers 16 residues. The data derive from a study of T-cell reconstitution after alpha-beta-depleted transplantation in children. Unique molecular identifiers were incorporated when the TCRbeta library was constructed. In TCRdb, the PCR reads were re-called with MiXCR into one record per CDR3 protein. The sample holds 500,000 to 600,000 distinct CDR3 sequences, approximately 32% seen once. The sample was PBMCs from the stem cell graft donor, taken from the stem cell graft. This receptor was identified in a human donor who donated a stem cell graft to a child with aplastic anemia. The rearrangement links TRBV6-5 to TRBJ1-2; TRBD1 is a possible D gene (5 bases). CDR3 DNA sequence: TGTGCCAGCAGTTACTCGAAAGCCCGGGGGGACTATGGCTACACCTTC. This gives the protein CASSYSKARGDYGYTF.